This entry lists 14 T cell receptor beta chains sequenced from one sample in a study of cytomegalovirus exposure and HLA in healthy donors. The PCR was carried out with 60 Vbeta primers and 13 Jbeta primers. Some clones are missing from TCRdb's copy, which holds only in-frame ones; the method was immunoSEQ multiplex PCR. The table lists roughly 120,000 clones, 65% to 85% of them singletons. Sequencing was carried out using PBMCs. All receptors come from a man aged 50-59 years in good health and CMV-seronegative.

The chain combines TRBV27 with TRBJ1-5, with D hard to call. Trimming removed 0 bases at V and 11 bases at J, with 11 bases between. In germline, CDR1 is MNHEY, CDR2 SMNVEV (reference sequence). The CDR3 sequence is 13 residues long. The CDR3 loop reads CASSLSPGWAQHF. The CDR3 DNA sequence: TGTGCCAGCAGTTTATCCCCGGGTTGGGCCCAGCATTTT.

V usage is TRBV7-3 and J usage is TRBJ1-1, with 12 bases aligning to TRBD1. The CDR3 sequence is 14 residues long. V lost 3 bases, J lost 6 bases, and 2 bases stayed unmatched. Germline values: CDR1 SGHTA, CDR2 FQGTGA. CDR3 in DNA: TGTGCCAGCAGCTTGGGACAGGGGGCTGCTGAAGCTTTCTTT. Translation: CASSLGQGAAEAFF.

The gene calls are TRBV5-1 and TRBJ2-3, with a tentative D call TRBD1 (6 bases). CDR1 and CDR2 (germline): SGHRS, YFSETQ. Trimming cost V 8 bases and J 0 bases, with 16 bases left between them. The CDR3 contains 15 residues. CDR3 nucleotides: TGCGCCAGTAAGCTAGACAGGATAAGCACAGATACGCAGTATTTT. Translating it yields CASKLDRISTDTQYF.

This clone was recorded a few times. The rearrangement joins TRBV5-1 to TRBJ2-5; the match to TRBD1 covers 8 bases. V was clipped by 0 bases and J by 1 base; unmatched bases: 2. This CDR3 has 15 amino acids. Looked up from germline, CDR1 is SGHRS and CDR2 is YFSETQ. The CDR3 bases are TGCGCCAGCAGCTTGGGGACAGGGCTCCAAGAGACCCAGTACTTC. It is translated as CASSLGTGLQETQYF.

Comment on this clone: Different DNA sequences within this sample yield the same CDR3. The chain links TRBV4-2 to TRBJ2-5, with TRBD2 matching 10 bases. Germline V gives CDR1 LGHNA, CDR2 YNFKEQ. V trimming: 0 bases; J trimming: 2 bases; junction bases outside the gene matches: 3. The length of the CDR3 is 16 residues. The CDR3 coding sequence is TGTGCCAGCAGCCAAGAACCAGCGGGGGGGCAAGAGACCCAGTACTTC. It specifies CASSQEPAGGQETQYF.

The rearrangement joins TRBV27 to TRBJ1-1, with 11 bases fitting TRBD1. After removal of 7 bases from V and 5 bases from J, the junction contained 6 bases not matched to a gene. Per germline, CDR1 MNHEY and CDR2 SMNVEV (reference sequence). CDR3 length equals 14 residues. The CDR3 region is CASIQGQGATEAFF. In nucleotides, the CDR3 is TGTGCCAGCATCCAAGGACAGGGGGCGACTGAAGCTTTCTTT.

The rearrangement joins TRBV7-2 to TRBJ2-3; 7 nucleotides agree with TRBD2. The ends lost 5 bases at V and 0 bases at J; junction bases unmatched: 5. The CDR3 runs to 15 residues. Germline CDR1 reads SGHTA; CDR2 reads FQGNSA. As DNA, the CDR3 is TGTGCCAGCAGCCCCGGGGAGGGAAGCACAGATACGCAGTATTTT. Encoded protein: CASSPGEGSTDTQYF.

The CDR3 reads CASSIRPQDQPQHF. The CDR3 DNA follows: TGCGCCAGCAGCATCAGGCCCCAGGATCAGCCCCAGCATTTT. V usage is TRBV5-1 and J usage is TRBJ1-5; D is unresolved. The CDR3 totals 14 residues. V was shortened by 4 bases and J by 5 bases, with 13 bases between the two germline ends. CDR1 and CDR2 from the germline V gene are SGHRS and YFSETQ.

The rearrangement joins TRBV28 to TRBJ1-4; TRBD1 matches at 7 bases. This CDR3 has 13 amino acids. CDR1 and CDR2 from the germline V gene are MDHEN and SYDVKM. V lost 10 bases, J lost 8 bases, and 10 bases stayed unmatched. CDR3 loop: CAIEGAAREKLFF. In nucleotides, the CDR3 is TGTGCCATCGAGGGGGCGGCAAGGGAAAAACTGTTTTTT.

This clone was observed a few times. The J gene is TRBJ2-7, the V gene TRBV5-6; maybe TRBD1 (5 bases). V was clipped by 5 bases and J by 5 bases, with 11 bases between them. Germline V CDR1 and CDR2: SGHDT, YYEEEE. The CDR3 covers 12 residues. In DNA form, the CDR3 reads TGTGCCAGCAGAACAGGTTCGCACGAGCAGTACTTC. This translates into CASRTGSHEQYF.

This clone was observed once. The chain carries TRBV6-5 and TRBJ1-2; no clear D. V lost 4 bases and J lost 2, with 8 bases in between. The germline CDR1 and CDR2 sequences are MNHEY and SVGAGI. The CDR3 loop spans 13 amino acids. The CDR3 region is CASSSTGNYGYTF. CDR3 coding DNA: TGTGCCAGCAGTTCGACGGGGAACTATGGCTACACCTTC.

This chain connects TRBV19 to TRBJ2-5; 11 bases match TRBD1. V lost 9 bases to trimming and J lost 7 bases; unmatched junction nucleotides: 10. The CDR3 consists of 14 residues. Looked up from germline, CDR1 is LNHDA and CDR2 is SQIVND (reference sequence). The CDR3 region has the DNA TGTGCCAGCACTTTCGGGACAGGGGGAGGGACCCAGTACTTC. Residues: CASTFGTGGGTQYF.

In DNA, the CDR3 is TGTGCCAGCAGTTTACGGGACACCTATAATTCACCCCTCCACTTT. Its translation: CASSLRDTYNSPLHF. The chain employs TRBV27 and TRBJ1-6; D possibly corresponds to TRBD1 (6 bases). Germline lookup yields CDR1 MNHEY and CDR2 SMNVEV (reference sequence). The CDR3 consists of 15 residues. Trimming shortened V by 2 bases and J by 2 bases, and 7 bases separated the two germline ends.

This clone was seen once. The rearrangement uses TRBV6-1 and TRBJ2-7, with 10 nucleotides matching TRBD2. V dropped 8 bases and J dropped 0; count of bases not matched to a gene: 1. This CDR3 has 13 residues. Per the germline V gene, CDR1 is MNHNS and CDR2 is SASEGT. This CDR3 is CASGLADSYEQYF. The CDR3 nucleotides read TGTGCCAGCGGACTAGCGGACTCCTACGAGCAGTACTTC.